This entry features one TCR beta chain sequence. The antigen it binds to is not known. Base qualities were left out, and no much larger clone turns up one base away. The CDR3 regions of human TCRbeta chains were subjected to immunosequencing. As for the original processing: TCRs in the repertoires were compared against a reference library of SARS-CoV-2-specific TCRs that had been generated with the MIRA antigen-specificity platform. Breadth was defined as the fraction of unique TCRs that were SARS-CoV-2-associated. Depth was defined as the fraction of total T cells that were SARS-CoV-2-associated. Using the MIRA data, each spike-specific TCR was mapped to the spike region that the TCR reacts to and placed in a CD4 or CD8 class. Log10-transformed breadth and depth values were compared by one-way ANOVA with Sidak's multiple comparisons tests. What TCRdb holds here is the immuneACCESS table cut down to in-frame rearrangements. Part of the clones is not present; checked against another copy, under half of the missing clones reflect an unresolved V gene, and the others are unexplained. V and J calls and clone size are those listed in that table; D and trimming were worked out from the DNA. In all, the sample holds around 170,000 clones, and around 88% of those were seen once. Around a tenth of the sample belongs to the ten largest clones.

The data belong to a study of T cell responses to AZD1222 COVID-19 vaccine (dated by TCRdb to about 2021). Notes on the research overall: TCR sequencing covered roughly 230 trial participants: 200 to 220 given two doses of AZD1222 and 26 given two doses of MenACWY control vaccine. Trial participants were enrolled by age into subgroups of 18-55, 56-69 and 70-plus years, and approximately 150, 30 and 60 TCR-sequenced participants, respectively, were included in these subgroups. The research as a whole found: In the small 56-69-year group, the increase in depth fell short of significance, most likely because of low power. Because no day 14 peak-response samples were available, the repertoires could be characterized only after the peak T cell response. Only five to seven AZD1222 recipients were SARS-CoV-2 seropositive at baseline, limiting conclusions about previously exposed vaccinees. Spike-specific TCR breadth and depth rose significantly after two AZD1222 doses compared with day 0 and with MenACWY recipients. Participants were mostly white British, with more females than males. The authors suggested clonal diversity may have been underestimated. Epitopes outside the regions mutated in the B.1.351 and B.1.1.7 variants were reportedly recognized by nearly half of the unique spike-specific TCRs. The vaccine-associated CD4 TCRs covered the entire spike protein, and the dominant responses fell in regions 160-218 and 743-854.

Reading the label with the study, this specimen's time point is: about 28 days (+/-7) after the second vaccine dose. AZD1222 recipients whose second dose came at about 4 weeks and those whose second dose came at about 12 weeks were combined into one group, since spike-specific TCR depth and breadth did not differ between the two schedules. Vaccinee samples came from UK trials COV001 and COV002, including a single-blind randomized controlled phase 2/3 trial of AZD1222 (ChAdOx1 nCoV-19) in healthy adults. For TCRbeta chain sequencing, PBMC samples from trial participants were taken at day 0 and at day 28 after the second dose. At the junction V is shortened by 4 bases and J by 0 bases; bases outside the gene matches: 7. Spanning cysteine to phenylalanine, the CDR3 consists of 16 amino acids. Only the CDR3 DNA stays, 48 bases, in frame from base 1. CDR1 is given as GTSNPN and CDR2 as SVGIG, both from the germline V gene (reference sequence).

This clonotype was obtained from an adult who received the AZD1222 COVID-19 vaccine. This receptor chain uses TRBV30 and TRBJ1-3, and 9 bases in between align with TRBD1. This sample comprised peripheral blood, obtained 28 days after the second AZD1222 dose. The CDR3 is CAWISRQGDSGNTIYF. The sequence in DNA is TGTGCCTGGATTTCGAGACAGGGGGACTCTGGAAACACCATATATTTT.